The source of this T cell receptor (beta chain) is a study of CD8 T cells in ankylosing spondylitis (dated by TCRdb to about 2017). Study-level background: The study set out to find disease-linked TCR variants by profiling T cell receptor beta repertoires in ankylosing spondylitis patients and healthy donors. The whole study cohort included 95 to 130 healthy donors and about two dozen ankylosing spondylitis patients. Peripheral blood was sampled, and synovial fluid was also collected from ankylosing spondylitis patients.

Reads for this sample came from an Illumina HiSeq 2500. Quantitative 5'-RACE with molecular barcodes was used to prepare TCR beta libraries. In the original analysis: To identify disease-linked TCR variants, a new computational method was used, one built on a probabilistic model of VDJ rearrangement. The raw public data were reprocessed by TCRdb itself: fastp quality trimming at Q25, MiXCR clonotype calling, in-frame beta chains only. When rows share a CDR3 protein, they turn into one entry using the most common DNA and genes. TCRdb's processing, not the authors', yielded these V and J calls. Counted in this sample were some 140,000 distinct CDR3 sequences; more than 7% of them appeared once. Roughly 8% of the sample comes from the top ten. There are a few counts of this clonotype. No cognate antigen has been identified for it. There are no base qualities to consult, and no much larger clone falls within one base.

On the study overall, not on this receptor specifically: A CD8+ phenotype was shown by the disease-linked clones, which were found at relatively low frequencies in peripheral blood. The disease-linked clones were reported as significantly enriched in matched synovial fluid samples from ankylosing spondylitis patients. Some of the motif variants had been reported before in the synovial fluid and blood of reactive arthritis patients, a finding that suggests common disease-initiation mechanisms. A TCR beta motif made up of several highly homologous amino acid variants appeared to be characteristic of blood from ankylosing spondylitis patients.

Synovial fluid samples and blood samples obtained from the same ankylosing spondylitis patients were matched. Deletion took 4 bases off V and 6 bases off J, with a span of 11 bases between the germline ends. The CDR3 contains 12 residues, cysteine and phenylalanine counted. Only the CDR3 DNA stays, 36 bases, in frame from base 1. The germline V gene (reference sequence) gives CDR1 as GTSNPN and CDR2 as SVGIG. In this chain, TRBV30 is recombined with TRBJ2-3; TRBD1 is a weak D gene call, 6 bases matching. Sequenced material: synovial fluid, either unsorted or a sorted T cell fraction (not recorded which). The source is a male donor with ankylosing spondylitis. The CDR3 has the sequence CAWTTGTDTQYF. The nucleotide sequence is TGTGCCTGGACTACAGGGACGGATACGCAGTATTTT.